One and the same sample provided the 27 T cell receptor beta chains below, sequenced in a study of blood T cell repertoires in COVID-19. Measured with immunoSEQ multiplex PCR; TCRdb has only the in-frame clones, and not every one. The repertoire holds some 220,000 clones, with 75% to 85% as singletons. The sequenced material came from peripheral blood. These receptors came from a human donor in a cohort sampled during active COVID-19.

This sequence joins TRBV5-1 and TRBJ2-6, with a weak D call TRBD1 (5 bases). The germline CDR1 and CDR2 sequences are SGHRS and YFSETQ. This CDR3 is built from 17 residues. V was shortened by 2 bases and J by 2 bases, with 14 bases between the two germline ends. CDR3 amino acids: CASSLLSGRTGANVLTF. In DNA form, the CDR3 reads TGCGCCAGCAGCTTACTTTCAGGGCGCACTGGGGCCAACGTCCTGACTTTC. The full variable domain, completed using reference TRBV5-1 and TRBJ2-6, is KAGVTQTPRYLIKTRGQQVTLSCSPISGHRSVSWYQQTPGQGLQFLFEYFSETQRNKGNFPGRFSGRQFSNSRSEMNVSTLELGDSALYLCASSLLSGRTGANVLTFGAGSRLTVL.

CDR3 bases: TGTGCCAGCAGCTCAACTAGCGGGGGGGCCGGGGAGACCCAGTACTTC. It is translated as CASSSTSGGAGETQYF. This sequence joins TRBV5-5 and TRBJ2-5; TRBD2 matches at 13 bases. The CDR3 is 16 residues long. Germline V gene data show CDR1 as SGHKS and CDR2 as YYEKEE (reference sequence). V was clipped by 3 bases and J by 5 bases; unmatched bases: 7.

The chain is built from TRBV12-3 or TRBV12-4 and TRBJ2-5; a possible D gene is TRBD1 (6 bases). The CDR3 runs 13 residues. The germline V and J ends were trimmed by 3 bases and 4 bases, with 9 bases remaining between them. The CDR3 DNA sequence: TGTGCCAGCAGTTTGGACAGCCGAGAGACCCAGTACTTC. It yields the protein CASSLDSRETQYF.

CDR3 protein: CASSRLTGGAGYTF. Written as DNA, the CDR3 is TGTGCCAGCAGCCGACTTACAGGGGGCGCCGGCTACACCTTC. The rearrangement links TRBV14 to TRBJ1-2; 9 nucleotides align to TRBD1. The CDR3 is 14 residues long. J lost 8 bases, V lost 4 bases, and 8 bases had no gene match. Germline CDR1 is SGHDN and CDR2 is FVKESK.

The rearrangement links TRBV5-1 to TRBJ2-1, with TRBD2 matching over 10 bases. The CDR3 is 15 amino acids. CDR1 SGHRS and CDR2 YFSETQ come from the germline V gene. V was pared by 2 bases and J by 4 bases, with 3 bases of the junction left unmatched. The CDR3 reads CASSFTSGDYNEQFF. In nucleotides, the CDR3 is TGCGCCAGCAGCTTCACTAGCGGGGATTACAATGAGCAGTTCTTC.

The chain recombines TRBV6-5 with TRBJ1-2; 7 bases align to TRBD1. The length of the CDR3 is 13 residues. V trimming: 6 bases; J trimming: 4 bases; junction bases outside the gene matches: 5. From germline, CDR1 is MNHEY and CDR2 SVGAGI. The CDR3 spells CASREGAGYGYTF. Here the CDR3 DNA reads TGTGCCAGCAGGGAGGGGGCTGGCTATGGCTACACCTTC.

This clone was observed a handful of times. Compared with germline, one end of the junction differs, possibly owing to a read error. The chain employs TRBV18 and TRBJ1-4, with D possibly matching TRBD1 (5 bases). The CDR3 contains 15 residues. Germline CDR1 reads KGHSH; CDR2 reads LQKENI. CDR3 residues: CASSNPGGTSEKLFF. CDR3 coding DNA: TGTGCCAGCTCAAACCCAGGAGGGACTAGTGAAAAACTGTTTTTT.

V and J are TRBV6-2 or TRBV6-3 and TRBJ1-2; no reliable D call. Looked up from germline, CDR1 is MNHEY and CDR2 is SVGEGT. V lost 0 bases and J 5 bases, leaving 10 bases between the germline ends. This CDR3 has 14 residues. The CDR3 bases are TGTGCCAGCAGTTACTCAAACGCCGGTTATGGCTACACCTTC. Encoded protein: CASSYSNAGYGYTF.

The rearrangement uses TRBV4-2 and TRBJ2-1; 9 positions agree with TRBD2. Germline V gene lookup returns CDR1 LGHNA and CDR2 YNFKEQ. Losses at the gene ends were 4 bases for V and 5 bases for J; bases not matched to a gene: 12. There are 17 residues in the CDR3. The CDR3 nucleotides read TGTGCCAGCAGCCCCCCGCTAGCGGGATCCTTCAACAATGAGCAGTTCTTC. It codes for CASSPPLAGSFNNEQFF.

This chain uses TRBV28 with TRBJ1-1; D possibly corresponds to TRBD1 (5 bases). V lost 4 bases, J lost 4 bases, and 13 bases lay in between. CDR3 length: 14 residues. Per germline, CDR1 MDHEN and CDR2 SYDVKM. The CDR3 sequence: CASSSTGRITEAFF. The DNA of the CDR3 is TGTGCCAGCAGTTCAACAGGACGTATCACTGAAGCTTTCTTT.

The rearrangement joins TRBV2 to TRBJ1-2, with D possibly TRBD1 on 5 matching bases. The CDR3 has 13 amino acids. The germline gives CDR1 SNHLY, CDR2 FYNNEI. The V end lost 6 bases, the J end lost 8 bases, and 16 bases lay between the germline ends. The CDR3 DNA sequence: TGTGCCAGCAGAGGGGAGGTCGTGGGGGGCTACACCTTC. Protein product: CASRGEVVGGYTF.

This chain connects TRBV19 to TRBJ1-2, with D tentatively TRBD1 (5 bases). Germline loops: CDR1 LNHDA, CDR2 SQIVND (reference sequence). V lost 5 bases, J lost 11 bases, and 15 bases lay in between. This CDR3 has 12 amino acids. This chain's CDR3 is CASSEGDWGYTF. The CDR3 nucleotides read TGTGCCAGTAGTGAAGGGGATTGGGGTTACACCTTC.

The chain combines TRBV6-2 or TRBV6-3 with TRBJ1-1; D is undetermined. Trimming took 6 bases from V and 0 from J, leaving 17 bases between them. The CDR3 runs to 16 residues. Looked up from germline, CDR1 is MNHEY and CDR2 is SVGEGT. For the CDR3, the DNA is TGTGCCAGCAGCCGCCGGGGTCGGGGTGTGAACACTGAAGCTTTCTTT. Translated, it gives CASSRRGRGVNTEAFF.

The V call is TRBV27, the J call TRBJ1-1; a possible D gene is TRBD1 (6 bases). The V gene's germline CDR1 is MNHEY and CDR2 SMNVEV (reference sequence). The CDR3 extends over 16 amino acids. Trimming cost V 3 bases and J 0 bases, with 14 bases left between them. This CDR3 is CASSFLGARMNTEAFF. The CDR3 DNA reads TGTGCCAGCAGTTTTTTGGGGGCGCGGATGAACACTGAAGCTTTCTTT.

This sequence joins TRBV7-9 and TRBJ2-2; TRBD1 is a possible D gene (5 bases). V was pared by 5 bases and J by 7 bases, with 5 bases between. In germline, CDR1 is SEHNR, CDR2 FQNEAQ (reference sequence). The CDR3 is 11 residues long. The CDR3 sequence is CASSQGGELFF. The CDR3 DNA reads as TGTGCCAGCAGCCAGGGCGGGGAGCTGTTTTTT. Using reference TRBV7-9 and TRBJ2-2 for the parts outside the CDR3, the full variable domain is DTGVSQNPRHKITKRGQNVTFRCDPISEHNRLYWYRQTLGQGPEFLTYFQNEAQLEKSRLLSDRFSAERPKGSFSTLEIQRTEQGDSAMYLCASSQGGELFFGEGSRLTVL.

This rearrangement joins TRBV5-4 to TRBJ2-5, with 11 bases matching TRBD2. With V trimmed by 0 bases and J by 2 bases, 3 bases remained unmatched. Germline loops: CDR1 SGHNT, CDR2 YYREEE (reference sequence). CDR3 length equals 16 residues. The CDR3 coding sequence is TGTGCCAGCAGCTTGGGACTAGCGGGAACACAAGAGACCCAGTACTTC. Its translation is CASSLGLAGTQETQYF.

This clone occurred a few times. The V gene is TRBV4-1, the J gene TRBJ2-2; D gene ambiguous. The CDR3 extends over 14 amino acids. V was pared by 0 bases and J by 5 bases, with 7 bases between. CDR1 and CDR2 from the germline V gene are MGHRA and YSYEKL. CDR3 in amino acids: CASSQDWATGELFF. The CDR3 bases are TGCGCCAGCAGCCAAGATTGGGCAACCGGGGAGCTGTTTTTT.

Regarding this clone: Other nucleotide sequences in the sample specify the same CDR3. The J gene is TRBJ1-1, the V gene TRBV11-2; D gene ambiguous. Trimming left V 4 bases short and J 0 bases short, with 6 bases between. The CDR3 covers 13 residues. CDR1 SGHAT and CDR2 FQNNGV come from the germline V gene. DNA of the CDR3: TGTGCCAGCAGCTCCCAGATGAACACTGAAGCTTTCTTT. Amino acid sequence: CASSSQMNTEAFF. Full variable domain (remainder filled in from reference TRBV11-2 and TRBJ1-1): EAGVAQSPRYKIIEKRQSVAFWCNPISGHATLYWYQQILGQGPKLLIQFQNNGVVDDSQLPKDRFSAERLKGVDSTLKIQPAKLEDSAVYLCASSSQMNTEAFFGQGTRLTVV.

The CDR3 here is CASAGHDYGYTF. DNA for the CDR3: TGTGCCAGCGCAGGACACGACTATGGCTACACCTTC. The chain is built from TRBV2 and TRBJ1-2; possibly TRBD1 for D (5 bases). V was shortened by 8 bases and J by 3 bases, with 10 bases between the two germline ends. The CDR3 is made up of 12 amino acids. CDR1 and CDR2 (germline): SNHLY, FYNNEI.

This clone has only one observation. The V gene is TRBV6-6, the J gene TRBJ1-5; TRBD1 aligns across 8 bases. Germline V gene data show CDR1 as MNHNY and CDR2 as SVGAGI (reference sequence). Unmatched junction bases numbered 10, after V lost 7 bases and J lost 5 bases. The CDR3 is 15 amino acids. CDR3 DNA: TGTGCCAGCACTACCCCCACAGGGGGGTATCAGCCCCAGCATTTT. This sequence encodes CASTTPTGGYQPQHF.

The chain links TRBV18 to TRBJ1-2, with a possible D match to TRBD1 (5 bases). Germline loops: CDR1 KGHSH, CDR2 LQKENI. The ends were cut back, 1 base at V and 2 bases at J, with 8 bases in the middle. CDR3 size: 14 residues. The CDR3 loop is CASSPREGNYGYTF. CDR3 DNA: TGTGCCAGCTCACCACGGGAGGGGAACTATGGCTACACCTTC.

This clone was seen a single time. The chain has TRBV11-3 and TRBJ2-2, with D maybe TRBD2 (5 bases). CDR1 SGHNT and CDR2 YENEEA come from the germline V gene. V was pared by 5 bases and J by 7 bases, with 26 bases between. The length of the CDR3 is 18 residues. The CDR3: CASSEGCFIEWGYGELFF. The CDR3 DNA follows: TGTGCCAGCAGCGAGGGTTGTTTTATTGAATGGGGATACGGGGAGCTGTTTTTT.

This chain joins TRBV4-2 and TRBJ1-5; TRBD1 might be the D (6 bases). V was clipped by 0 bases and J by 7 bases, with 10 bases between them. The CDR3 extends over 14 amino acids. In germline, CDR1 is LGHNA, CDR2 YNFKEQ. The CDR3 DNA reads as TGTGCCAGCAGCCAAGATAGTCAGGGGCAGCCCCAGCATTTT. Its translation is CASSQDSQGQPQHF.

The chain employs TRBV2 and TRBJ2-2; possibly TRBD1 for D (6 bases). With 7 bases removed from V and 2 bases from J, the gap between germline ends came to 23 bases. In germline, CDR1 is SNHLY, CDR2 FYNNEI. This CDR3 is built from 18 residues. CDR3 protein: CASTLQGSTPANTGELFF. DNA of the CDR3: TGTGCCAGCACCTTACAGGGATCGACCCCCGCCAACACCGGGGAGCTGTTTTTT.

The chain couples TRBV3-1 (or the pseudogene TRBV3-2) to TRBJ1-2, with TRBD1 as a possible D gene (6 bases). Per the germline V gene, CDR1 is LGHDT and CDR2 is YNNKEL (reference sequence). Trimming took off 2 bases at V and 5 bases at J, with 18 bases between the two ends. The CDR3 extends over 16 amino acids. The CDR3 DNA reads TGTGCCAGCAGCCAATCCGCTGTTACAGGGCGGTATGGCTACACCTTC. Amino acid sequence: CASSQSAVTGRYGYTF.

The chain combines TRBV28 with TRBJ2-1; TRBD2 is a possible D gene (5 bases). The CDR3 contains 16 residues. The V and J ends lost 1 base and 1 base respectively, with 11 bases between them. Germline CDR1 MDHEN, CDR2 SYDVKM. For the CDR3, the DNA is TGTGCCAGCAGTTTATTGGGGAGCACGTCCTACAATGAGCAGTTCTTC. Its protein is CASSLLGSTSYNEQFF.

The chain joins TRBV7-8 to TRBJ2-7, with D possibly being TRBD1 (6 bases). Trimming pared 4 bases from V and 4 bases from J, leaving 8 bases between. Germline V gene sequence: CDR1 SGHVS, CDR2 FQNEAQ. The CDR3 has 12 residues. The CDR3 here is CASSYGQYEQYF. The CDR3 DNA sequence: TGTGCCAGCAGCTACGGACAGTACGAGCAGTACTTC. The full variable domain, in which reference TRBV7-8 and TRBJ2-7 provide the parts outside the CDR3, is GAGVSQSPRYKVAKRGQDVALRCDPISGHVSLFWYQQALGQGPEFLTYFQNEAQLDKSGLPSDRFFAERPEGSVSTLKIQRTQQEDSAVYLCASSYGQYEQYFGPGTRLTVT.